The sequence of this TCR beta chain was determined in a study of blood T cell repertoires in COVID-19. As originally analysed: For nucleated cells, counts were estimated from reference gene primer amplification. Data came from immunoSEQ multiplex PCR; TCRdb stores just in-frame clones and leaves some out. The V and J calls and clone size are taken from that table; D and trimming were inferred from the DNA. The profile shows about 55,000 clones, roughly four fifths of them singletons. Sequenced input: peripheral blood. The clonotype was recovered from a human donor in a cohort sampled during active or convalescent COVID-19.

CDR3 in DNA: TGTGCCAGCAGTTCTGACAGACGAGATACGCAGTATTTT. It is translated as CASSSDRRDTQYF. The V and J genes are TRBV6-5 and TRBJ2-3; the D gene is possibly TRBD1 (5 bases). The CDR3 length is 13 residues. The germline V and J ends were trimmed by 4 bases and 5 bases, with 10 bases remaining between them. CDR1 MNHEY and CDR2 SVGAGI come from the germline V gene.